This TCR beta chain was recovered during a study of human T cells and chemical hapten exposure. Study information: Sensitizing treatment utilized 2% DPC over a 2 cm by 2 cm portion of upper inner arm skin. Enrolled patients were predominantly female and had alopecia areata, totalis or universalis. Upper-back patch tests with 0.01% DPC were read at 6 days. Study outcomes and limitations: Expanded TCRs clustered into significantly more large CDR3 similarity groups than controls, the analysis revealed.

Germline assignment: CDR1 LGHDT and CDR2 YNNKEL (reference sequence). The CDR3 runs to 15 residues. Trimming removed 0 bases from V and 4 bases from J, with 10 bases in between. TCRdb recomputed calls from the RACE reads with MiXCR, one row per CDR3 protein. The sample consists of about 160,000 distinct CDR3 sequences, roughly 26% of them appearing once. Concerning this clonotype itself: The antigen is undetermined.

Documented time point: patch test 3, about 24 weeks after DPC sensitization. Sample treatment: therapeutic diphenylcyclopropenone sensitization with weekly scalp DPC. The sample consisted of whole blood, taken in connection with sensitization to the hapten diphenylcyclopropenone (DPC). This receptor was identified in a young woman with alopecia areata. Some clones in this sample may be carry-over from other donors' samples. The V and J genes are TRBV3-1 and TRBJ1-5; D call uncertain. CDR3 DNA: TGTGCCAGCAGCCAAGAGCTCGACCGGAATCAGCCCCAGCATTTT. Protein product: CASSQELDRNQPQHF.